This entry concerns a single TCR beta chain. The table came from immunoSEQ multiplex PCR; TCRdb's copy has only in-frame clones and leaves some out. This sample has roughly 10,000 clones, with 65% to 90% found just once. This sample was taken from a study of tumor T cells in aggressive B-cell lymphoma. The source of this sequence is an adult with diffuse large B cell lymphoma. Sequencing was carried out using tumor tissue.

Here the CDR3 reads CASSETSGTSYEQYF. The CDR3 DNA reads as TGTGCCAGTAGTGAAACTAGCGGGACGTCTTACGAGCAGTACTTC. The chain is built from TRBV19 and TRBJ2-5; 10 nucleotides agree with TRBD2. The tail of the sequence fits TRBJ2-7 better, so the J call may be wrong. CDR1 and CDR2 from the germline V gene are LNHDA and SQIVND (reference sequence). The CDR3 loop spans 15 amino acids.